This T cell receptor (beta chain) was recovered during a study of T cell responses to AZD1222 COVID-19 vaccine. The study, taken as a whole, reports: Mostly white British, mostly female donors; authors suggested clonal diversity may be underestimated.

CDR1 and CDR2 (germline): SGHNT, YENEEA. The CDR3 covers 18 residues. Trimming cost V 5 bases and J 5 bases, with 24 bases left between them. Data came from immunoSEQ multiplex PCR; TCRdb stores just in-frame clones and leaves some out. The sample has 130,000 or so clones, 85% to 90% seen once. On this clone itself: What it binds is unknown.

The input for sequencing was peripheral blood, taken on day 0 of AZD1222 vaccination. This sequence originates from an adult in good health. This chain connects TRBV11-3 to TRBJ2-2; possibly TRBD1 for D (6 bases). In nucleotides, the CDR3 is TGTGCCAGCAGCCATAGGCCCCCAGGGGCTTTGAGGACCGGGGAGCTGTTTTTT. Its protein product is CASSHRPPGALRTGELFF.